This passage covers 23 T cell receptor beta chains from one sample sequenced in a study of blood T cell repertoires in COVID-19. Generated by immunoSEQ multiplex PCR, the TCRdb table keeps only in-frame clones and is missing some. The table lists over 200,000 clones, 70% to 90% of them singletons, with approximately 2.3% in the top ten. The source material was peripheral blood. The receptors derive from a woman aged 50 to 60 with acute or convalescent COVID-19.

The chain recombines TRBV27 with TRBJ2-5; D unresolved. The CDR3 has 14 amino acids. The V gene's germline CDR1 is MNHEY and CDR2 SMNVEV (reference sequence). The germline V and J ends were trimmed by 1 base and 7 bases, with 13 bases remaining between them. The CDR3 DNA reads TGTGCCAGCAGTTTATATGGCAGAGCAGGGACCCAGTACTTC. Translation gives CASSLYGRAGTQYF.

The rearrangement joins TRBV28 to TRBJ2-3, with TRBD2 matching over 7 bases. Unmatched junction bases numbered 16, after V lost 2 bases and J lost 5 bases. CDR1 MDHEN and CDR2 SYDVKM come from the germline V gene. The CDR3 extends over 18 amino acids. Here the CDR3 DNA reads TGTGCCAGCAGTTTAAGTGCAAATGGCGGGAGTGTGGGAGATACGCAGTATTTT. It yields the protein CASSLSANGGSVGDTQYF.

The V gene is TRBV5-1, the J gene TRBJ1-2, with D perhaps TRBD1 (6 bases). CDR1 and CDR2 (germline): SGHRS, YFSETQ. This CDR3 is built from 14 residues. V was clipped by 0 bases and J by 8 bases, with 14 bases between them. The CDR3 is CASSLEQGSPGYTF. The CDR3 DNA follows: TGCGCCAGCAGCTTGGAACAGGGATCACCAGGCTACACCTTC.

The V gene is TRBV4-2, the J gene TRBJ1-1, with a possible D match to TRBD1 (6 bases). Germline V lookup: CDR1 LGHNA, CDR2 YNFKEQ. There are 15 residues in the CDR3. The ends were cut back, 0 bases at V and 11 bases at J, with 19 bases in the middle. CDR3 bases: TGTGCCAGCAGCCAAGATCTGGCCGGGGGGCCTCCGGCTTTCTTT. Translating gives CASSQDLAGGPPAFF.

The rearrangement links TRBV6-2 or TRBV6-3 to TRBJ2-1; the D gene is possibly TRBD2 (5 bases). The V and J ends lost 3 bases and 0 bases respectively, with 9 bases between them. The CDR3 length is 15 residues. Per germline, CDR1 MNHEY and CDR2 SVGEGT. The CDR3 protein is CASSYVGSSYNEQFF. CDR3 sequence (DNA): TGTGCCAGCAGTTATGTGGGGAGCTCCTACAATGAGCAGTTCTTC.

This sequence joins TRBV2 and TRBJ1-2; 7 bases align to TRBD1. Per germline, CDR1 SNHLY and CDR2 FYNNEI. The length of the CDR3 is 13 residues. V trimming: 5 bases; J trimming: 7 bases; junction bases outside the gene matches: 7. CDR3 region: CASSLTGTGGYTF. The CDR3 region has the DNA TGTGCCAGCAGTCTGACAGGGACCGGTGGCTACACCTTC.

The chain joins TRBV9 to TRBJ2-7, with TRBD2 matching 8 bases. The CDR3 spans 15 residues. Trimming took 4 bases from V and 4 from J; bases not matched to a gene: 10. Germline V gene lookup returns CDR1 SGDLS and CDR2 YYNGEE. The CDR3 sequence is CASSPGREAWYEQYF. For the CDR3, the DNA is TGTGCCAGCAGCCCGGGGCGGGAGGCGTGGTACGAGCAGTACTTC.

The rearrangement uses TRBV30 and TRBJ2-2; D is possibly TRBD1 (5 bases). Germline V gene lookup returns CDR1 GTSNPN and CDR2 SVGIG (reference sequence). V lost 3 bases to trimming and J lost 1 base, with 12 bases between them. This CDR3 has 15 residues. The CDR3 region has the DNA TGTGCCTGGAGGTCAGGGTCTGAGAACACCGGGGAGCTGTTTTTT. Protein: CAWRSGSENTGELFF.

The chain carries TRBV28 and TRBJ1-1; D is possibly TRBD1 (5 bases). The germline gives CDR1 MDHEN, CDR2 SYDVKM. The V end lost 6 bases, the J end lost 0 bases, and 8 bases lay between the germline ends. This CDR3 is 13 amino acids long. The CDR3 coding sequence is TGTGCCAGCAGACCCAGGGTGAACACTGAAGCTTTCTTT. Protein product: CASRPRVNTEAFF.

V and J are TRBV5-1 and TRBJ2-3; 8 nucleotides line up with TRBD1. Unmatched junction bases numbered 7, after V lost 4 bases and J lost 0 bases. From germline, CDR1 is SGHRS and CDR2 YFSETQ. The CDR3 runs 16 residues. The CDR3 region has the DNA TGCGCCAGCAGCCTAGGGACAGGAACTAGCACAGATACGCAGTATTTT. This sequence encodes CASSLGTGTSTDTQYF. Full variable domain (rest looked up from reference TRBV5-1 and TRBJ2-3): KAGVTQTPRYLIKTRGQQVTLSCSPISGHRSVSWYQQTPGQGLQFLFEYFSETQRNKGNFPGRFSGRQFSNSRSEMNVSTLELGDSALYLCASSLGTGTSTDTQYFGPGTRLTVL.

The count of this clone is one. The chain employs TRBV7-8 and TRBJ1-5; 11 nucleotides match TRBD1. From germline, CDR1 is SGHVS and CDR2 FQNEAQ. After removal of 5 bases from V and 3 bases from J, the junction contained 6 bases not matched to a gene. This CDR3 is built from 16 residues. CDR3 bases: TGTGCCAGCAGCACCCCGGACAGGGGGCACAATCAGCCCCAGCATTTT. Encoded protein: CASSTPDRGHNQPQHF.

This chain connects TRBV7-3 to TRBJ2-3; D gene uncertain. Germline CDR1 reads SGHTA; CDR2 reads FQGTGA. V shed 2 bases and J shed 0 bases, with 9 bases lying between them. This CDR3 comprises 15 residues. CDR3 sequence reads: CASSLRRTSTDTQYF. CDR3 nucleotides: TGTGCCAGCAGCTTACGTCGCACTAGCACAGATACGCAGTATTTT.

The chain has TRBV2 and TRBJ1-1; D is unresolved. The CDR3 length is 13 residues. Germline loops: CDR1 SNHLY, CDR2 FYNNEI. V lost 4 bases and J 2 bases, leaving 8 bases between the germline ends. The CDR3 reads CASSVQANTEAFF. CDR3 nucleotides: TGTGCCAGCAGTGTTCAGGCAAACACTGAAGCTTTCTTT.

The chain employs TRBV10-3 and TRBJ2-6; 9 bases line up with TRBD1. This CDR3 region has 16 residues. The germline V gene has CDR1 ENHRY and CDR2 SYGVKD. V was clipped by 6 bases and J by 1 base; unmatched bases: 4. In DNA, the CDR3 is TGTGCCATCAGGACAGGGGGTGATTCTGGGGCCAACGTCCTGACTTTC. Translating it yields CAIRTGGDSGANVLTF.

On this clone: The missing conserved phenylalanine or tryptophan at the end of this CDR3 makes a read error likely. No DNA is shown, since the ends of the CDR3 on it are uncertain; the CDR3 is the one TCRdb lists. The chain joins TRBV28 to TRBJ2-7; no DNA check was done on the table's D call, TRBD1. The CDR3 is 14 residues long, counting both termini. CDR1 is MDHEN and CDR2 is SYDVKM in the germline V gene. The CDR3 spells CASSLPRQGASWSL.

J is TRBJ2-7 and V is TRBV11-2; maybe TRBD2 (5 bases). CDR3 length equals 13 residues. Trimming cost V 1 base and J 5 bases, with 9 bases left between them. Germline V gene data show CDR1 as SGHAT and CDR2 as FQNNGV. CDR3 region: CASSLAGMNEQYF. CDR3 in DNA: TGTGCCAGCAGCTTAGCGGGAATGAACGAGCAGTACTTC.

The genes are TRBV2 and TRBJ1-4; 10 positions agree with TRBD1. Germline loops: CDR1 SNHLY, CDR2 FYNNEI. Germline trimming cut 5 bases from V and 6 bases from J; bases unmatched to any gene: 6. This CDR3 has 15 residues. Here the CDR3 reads CASSKPGQGYEKLFF. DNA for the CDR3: TGTGCCAGCAGTAAGCCGGGACAGGGGTATGAAAAACTGTTTTTT.

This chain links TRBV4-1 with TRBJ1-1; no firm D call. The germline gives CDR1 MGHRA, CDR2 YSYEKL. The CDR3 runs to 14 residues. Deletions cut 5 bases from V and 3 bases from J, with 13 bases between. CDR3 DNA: TGCGCCAGCAGCTCAAGCCAAAGATACACTGAAGCTTTCTTT. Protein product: CASSSSQRYTEAFF.

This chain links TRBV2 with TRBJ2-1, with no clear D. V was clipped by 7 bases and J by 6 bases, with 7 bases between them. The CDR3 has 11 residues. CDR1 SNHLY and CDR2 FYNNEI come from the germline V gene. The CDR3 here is CASTLFNEQFF. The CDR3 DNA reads TGTGCCAGCACCTTGTTCAATGAGCAGTTCTTC.

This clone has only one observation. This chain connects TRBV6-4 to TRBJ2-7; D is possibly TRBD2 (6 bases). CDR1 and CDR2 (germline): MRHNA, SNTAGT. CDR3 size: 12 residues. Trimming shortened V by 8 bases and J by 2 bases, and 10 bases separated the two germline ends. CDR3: CASRERTYEQYF. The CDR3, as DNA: TGTGCCAGCCGGGAGCGGACCTACGAGCAGTACTTC.

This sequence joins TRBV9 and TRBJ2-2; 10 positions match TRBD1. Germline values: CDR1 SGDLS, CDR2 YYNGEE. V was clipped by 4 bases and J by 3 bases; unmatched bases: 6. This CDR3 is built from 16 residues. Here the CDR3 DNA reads TGTGCCAGCAGCTCCCGACAGGGGGCATACACCGGGGAGCTGTTTTTT. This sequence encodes CASSSRQGAYTGELFF.

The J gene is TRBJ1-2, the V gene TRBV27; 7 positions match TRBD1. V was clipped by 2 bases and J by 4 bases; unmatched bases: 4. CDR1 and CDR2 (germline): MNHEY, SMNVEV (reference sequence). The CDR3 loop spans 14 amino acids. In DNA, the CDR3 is TGTGCCAGCAGTTTAATGGGACAGCGCTATGGCTACACCTTC. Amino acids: CASSLMGQRYGYTF.

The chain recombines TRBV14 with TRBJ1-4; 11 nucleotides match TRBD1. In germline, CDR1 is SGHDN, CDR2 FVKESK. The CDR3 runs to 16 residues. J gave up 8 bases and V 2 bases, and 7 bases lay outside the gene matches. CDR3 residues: CASSQWTGTGGEKLFF. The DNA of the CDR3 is TGTGCCAGCAGCCAATGGACCGGGACAGGGGGGGAAAAACTGTTTTTT. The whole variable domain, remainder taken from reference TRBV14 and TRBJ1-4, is EAGVTQFPSHSVIEKGQTVTLRCDPISGHDNLYWYRRVMGKEIKFLLHFVKESKQDESGMPNNRFLAERTGGTYSTLKVQPAELEDSGVYFCASSQWTGTGGEKLFFGSGTQLSVL.